This T cell receptor beta chain was captured by sequencing in a study of blood T cell repertoires in COVID-19. Profiling relied on immunoSEQ multiplex PCR, and the TCRdb table lists in-frame clones only, not all of them. The sample carries roughly 120,000 clones, around 80% recorded once. A single count supports this clone. Germline CDR1 WSHSY, CDR2 SAAADI. This CDR3 has 12 residues. V shed 8 bases, J shed 8 bases, and the junction held 6 bases outside the gene matches. What was sequenced was peripheral blood. This clonotype was obtained from a woman in her sixties or seventies with acute or convalescent COVID-19. The chain links TRBV10-2 to TRBJ2-4, with TRBD2 matching over 7 bases. This chain's CDR3 is CASCGGGDIQYF. The CDR3 DNA sequence: TGCGCCAGCTGCGGGGGTGGGGACATTCAGTACTTC.